This T cell receptor (beta chain) was captured in a study of blood T cell repertoires in COVID-19. Measured with immunoSEQ multiplex PCR; TCRdb has only the in-frame clones, and not every one. This sample carries over 110,000 clones, roughly 84% of them seen once, and the ten largest clones take 4.5% to 5.5%. Participants reported their clinical history, and cohort assignment relied on those reports. V shed 4 bases, J shed 1 base, and the junction held 5 bases outside the gene matches. The length of the CDR3 is 15 residues. The germline V gene has CDR1 SGHRS and CDR2 YFSETQ. The TCR was taken from a man in his forties with acute COVID-19. The chain recombines TRBV5-1 with TRBJ2-7; 10 bases line up with TRBD2. The sequenced material came from PBMCs or T cells enriched from blood (not recorded which). The CDR3 DNA reads as TGCGCCAGCAGCCTTAGCGGGGGGCGTTCCTACGAGCAGTACTTC. It encodes CASSLSGGRSYEQYF.